This section outlines one TCR beta chain sequence together with its context. This specimen comes from a study of technical replicates of blood from a handful of donors. Sequenced by immunoSEQ multiplex PCR; TCRdb stores in-frame clones only, minus some. Of 75,000 to 95,000 clones listed, around 94% were seen once; the top ten hold approximately 0.25%. Germline loops: CDR1 SGDLS, CDR2 YYNGEE. CDR3 size: 18 residues. Trimming took off 3 bases at V and 0 bases at J, with 16 bases between the two ends. The sample comprised T cells isolated from PBMCs. The clonotype comes from a human donor in good health. The V gene is TRBV9, the J gene TRBJ2-6; the D gene is possibly TRBD2 (5 bases). CDR3 DNA sequence: TGTGCCAGCAGCGGCCTCGTGGAGGTTAACTCTGGGGCCAACGTCCTGACTTTC. Its translation: CASSGLVEVNSGANVLTF.